What follows are 27 T cell receptor beta chains derived from one specimen sequenced in a study of T cells in Graves' hyperthyroidism and ophthalmopathy. Researchers took RNA transcripts and amplified the TCR beta CDR3 regions from them. First-round RT-PCR targeting the TCR CDR3 was performed with the HTBI primer set. Via MiXCR, TCRdb re-called the multiplex PCR reads, giving one row per CDR3 protein. In the table there are about 260,000 distinct CDR3 sequences, less than 20% of which are singletons. Sequencing was done on a sample of blood. The source is a woman younger than 30 with Graves' ophthalmopathy.

This clonotype was counted at least ten times. This sequence joins TRBV15 and TRBJ1-2, with D unresolved. The V gene's germline CDR1 is LNHNV and CDR2 YYDKDF (reference sequence). This CDR3 is built from 15 residues. V was cut by 0 bases and J by 1 base, with 9 bases left in between. This CDR3 is CATSRDSLGNYGYTF. For the CDR3, the DNA is TGTGCCACCAGCAGAGATTCATTGGGTAACTATGGCTACACCTTC.

This clonotype was seen a few times. The chain uses TRBV20-1 and TRBJ1-5; D unclear. Trimming left V 4 bases short and J 0 bases short, with 19 bases between. This CDR3 has 17 residues. The V gene's germline CDR1 is DFQATT and CDR2 SNEGSKA (reference sequence). CDR3 bases: TGCAGTGCTACCCCCGGGCCAAACGAATTTAGCAATCAGCCCCAGCATTTT. Amino acids: CSATPGPNEFSNQPQHF.

This clonotype was seen repeatedly, ten times or more. The gene calls are TRBV9 and TRBJ2-2, with TRBD2 matching over 9 bases. CDR1 and CDR2 from the germline V gene are SGDLS and YYNGEE. V dropped 2 bases and J dropped 1; count of bases not matched to a gene: 3. This CDR3 region has 16 residues. The CDR3 sequence is CASSVRLAENTGELFF. The CDR3 DNA follows: TGTGCCAGCAGCGTTCGACTAGCGGAGAACACCGGGGAGCTGTTTTTT. Full variable domain (remainder filled in from reference TRBV9 and TRBJ2-2): DSGVTQTPKHLITATGQRVTLRCSPRSGDLSVYWYQQSLDQGLQFLIQYYNGEERAKGNILERFSAQQFPDLHSELNLSSLELGDSALYFCASSVRLAENTGELFFGEGSRLTVL.

This clonotype was observed many times. This chain joins TRBV7-2 and TRBJ2-1; 8 bases agree with TRBD2. V lost 1 base, J lost 14 bases, and 22 bases stayed unmatched. This CDR3 is 18 amino acids long. Germline CDR1 reads SGHTA; CDR2 reads FQGNSA. The CDR3 reads CASSLDGTGLAITIGEFF. In DNA form, the CDR3 reads TGTGCCAGCAGCTTAGACGGAACTGGACTAGCTATTACCATTGGGGAGTTCTTC.

The table lists this clonotype with many counts. The V gene is TRBV20-1, the J gene TRBJ1-1, with a tentative D call TRBD1 (6 bases). CDR1 and CDR2 (germline): DFQATT, SNEGSKA (reference sequence). Trimming stripped 3 bases from V and 5 bases from J, with 10 bases between. The CDR3 loop spans 12 amino acids. The CDR3: CSARGAFTEAFF. The DNA for the CDR3 is TGCAGTGCTAGGGGGGCTTTTACTGAAGCTTTCTTT.

CDR3 DNA: TGTGCCAGCAGTTTTGATCAGAGCTCCTACGAGCAGTACTTC. Its translation: CASSFDQSSYEQYF. The V and J genes are TRBV12-3 or TRBV12-4 and TRBJ2-7; D is uncertain. There are 14 residues in the CDR3. Trimming stripped 3 bases from V and 0 bases from J, with 9 bases between.

This clonotype was found many times. The rearrangement uses TRBV9 and TRBJ1-1; no reliable D call. V was clipped by 3 bases and J by 5 bases, with 11 bases between them. Germline V gives CDR1 SGDLS, CDR2 YYNGEE. CDR3 size: 13 residues. The CDR3 region has the DNA TGTGCCAGCAGCGCTAATGGGGAAACTGAAGCTTTCTTT. As protein: CASSANGETEAFF. The whole variable domain, filled in from reference TRBV9 and TRBJ1-1, reads DSGVTQTPKHLITATGQRVTLRCSPRSGDLSVYWYQQSLDQGLQFLIQYYNGEERAKGNILERFSAQQFPDLHSELNLSSLELGDSALYFCASSANGETEAFFGQGTRLTVV.

This clonotype appeared many times. The gene calls are TRBV7-8 and TRBJ1-5; D unresolved. CDR1 is SGHVS and CDR2 is FQNEAQ in the germline V gene. Trimming took off 0 bases at V and 3 bases at J, with 18 bases between the two ends. There are 18 residues in the CDR3. The CDR3 DNA reads TGTGCCAGCAGCTTAGCCCCCTGGACTGGAACCCCCAATCAGCCCCAGCATTTT. Residues: CASSLAPWTGTPNQPQHF. Combining the CDR3 with reference TRBV7-8 and TRBJ1-5 gives the whole variable domain GAGVSQSPRYKVAKRGQDVALRCDPISGHVSLFWYQQALGQGPEFLTYFQNEAQLDKSGLPSDRFFAERPEGSVSTLKIQRTQQEDSAVYLCASSLAPWTGTPNQPQHFGDGTRLSIL.

This clonotype showed up many times. This chain connects TRBV7-3 to TRBJ2-2, with unresolved D. Deletions cut 3 bases from V and 1 base from J, with 6 bases between. This CDR3 contains 14 residues. The germline CDR1 and CDR2 sequences are SGHTA and FQGTGA. The CDR3 sequence: CASSFGRNTGELFF. CDR3 DNA sequence: TGTGCCAGCAGCTTCGGACGGAACACCGGGGAGCTGTTTTTT.

This chain joins TRBV4-2 and TRBJ2-6; tentative D call: TRBD1 (6 bases). The V gene's germline CDR1 is LGHNA and CDR2 YNFKEQ. The ends were cut back, 0 bases at V and 4 bases at J, with 13 bases in the middle. The CDR3 has 17 amino acids. The CDR3 loop reads CASSQEVQGKGANVLTF. The CDR3 coding sequence is TGTGCCAGCAGCCAAGAAGTCCAGGGGAAAGGGGCCAACGTCCTGACTTTC.

This clonotype was seen a few times. One base away lies a much larger clone, so this may be a sequencing read error. This sequence joins TRBV12-3 or TRBV12-4 and TRBJ2-1; 8 bases are a match to TRBD1. CDR3 size: 16 residues. The CDR3: CASSRLTGVSNNEQLF. The CDR3 region has the DNA TGTGCCAGCAGTCGACTGACAGGGGTATCAAACAATGAGCAGCTCTTC.

This clonotype was observed many times. The V call is TRBV12-5, the J call TRBJ1-1; D may be TRBD1 (5 bases). Germline V gene lookup returns CDR1 LGHNT and CDR2 FRNRAP. V gave up 7 bases and J gave up 4 bases, with 16 bases separating them. This CDR3 has 14 amino acids. The CDR3 loop is CASASDSQGTEAFF. Written as DNA, the CDR3 is TGTGCTAGTGCCTCCGACAGTCAGGGCACTGAAGCTTTCTTT.

This clonotype showed up many times. The rearrangement links TRBV28 to TRBJ2-1; the D call may be TRBD1 or TRBD2 (5 bases each). This CDR3 has 16 residues. V lost 5 bases and J 0 bases, leaving 14 bases between the germline ends. Germline loops: CDR1 MDHEN, CDR2 SYDVKM. The DNA for the CDR3 is TGTGCCAGCAGTCCCGGGACGGTTAGCTCCTACAATGAGCAGTTCTTC. The encoded protein is CASSPGTVSSYNEQFF.

This clonotype occurred many times. This sequence joins TRBV29-1 and TRBJ1-1; 10 bases map to TRBD1. Germline V gives CDR1 SQVTM, CDR2 ANQGSEA. After removal of 6 bases from V and 6 bases from J, the junction contained 4 bases not matched to a gene. The CDR3 sequence is 12 residues long. The chain's CDR3 is CSVTGGEAEAFF. The CDR3 region has the DNA TGCAGCGTGACAGGGGGCGAGGCTGAAGCTTTCTTT.

This clonotype was detected many times. This chain's CDR3 is CASTRRRDHAVDTQYF. As DNA, the CDR3 is TGTGCCAGCACTAGGAGGCGGGATCATGCAGTAGATACGCAGTATTTT. The chain recombines TRBV2 with TRBJ2-3, with a tentative D call TRBD2 (6 bases). Trimming took off 7 bases at V and 5 bases at J, with 22 bases between the two ends. The CDR3 runs to 16 residues. The germline V gene encodes CDR1 SNHLY and CDR2 FYNNEI.

This clonotype was found many times. This chain joins TRBV30 and TRBJ2-5, with D maybe TRBD2 (5 bases). The CDR3 is 13 residues long. Germline V gene sequence: CDR1 GTSNPN, CDR2 SVGIG (reference sequence). V lost 2 bases and J 1 base, leaving 8 bases between the germline ends. CDR3 loop: CAWSTGSQETQYF. The CDR3 nucleotides are TGTGCCTGGAGTACGGGGTCCCAAGAGACCCAGTACTTC.

The rearrangement joins TRBV28 to TRBJ2-1; D tentatively reads TRBD1 or TRBD2 (6 bases each). The CDR3 covers 14 residues. Trimming took off 6 bases at V and 8 bases at J, with 17 bases between the two ends. Germline V gene sequence: CDR1 MDHEN, CDR2 SYDVKM. DNA for the CDR3: TGTGCCAGCAGACCCTGGAGGGGGGCCGATGAGCAGTTCTTC. Its translation: CASRPWRGADEQFF.

This clonotype appeared many times. The DNA for the CDR3 is TGTGCCAGCAGTTTACGTCCTTACAGGGACGATGGCTACACCTTC. Protein product: CASSLRPYRDDGYTF. The chain uses TRBV28 and TRBJ1-2, with D perhaps TRBD1 (6 bases). The CDR3 contains 15 residues. CDR1 is MDHEN, CDR2 SYDVKM, per germline. Trimming cost V 2 bases and J 6 bases, with 16 bases left between them.

This clonotype was counted only a few times. This chain links TRBV27 with TRBJ1-2; 9 positions match TRBD1. V shed 4 bases, J shed 7 bases, and the junction held 7 bases outside the gene matches. Germline assignment: CDR1 MNHEY and CDR2 SMNVEV (reference sequence). The CDR3 consists of 14 residues. CDR3 coding DNA: TGTGCCAGCAGTTGGGACAGGGCTGTAGGTGGCTACACCTTC. Amino acid sequence: CASSWDRAVGGYTF.

This clonotype was found many times. This chain's CDR3 is CSARLTGGRETQYF. The CDR3 region has the DNA TGCAGTGCTAGACTGACAGGGGGCAGGGAGACCCAGTACTTC. The J gene is TRBJ2-5, the V gene TRBV20-1, with TRBD1 matching 10 bases. The CDR3 runs 14 residues. V shed 2 bases and J 5 bases; nucleotides not matched to a gene: 5. Germline-derived CDR1 and CDR2 are DFQATT and SNEGSKA (reference sequence).

This clonotype was observed many times. The V and J genes are TRBV7-2 and TRBJ2-2, with a weak D call TRBD1 (5 bases). V was cut by 2 bases and J by 4 bases, with 11 bases left in between. Germline V gene data show CDR1 as SGHTA and CDR2 as FQGNSA. This CDR3 comprises 15 residues. The CDR3 protein is CASSLSQGSTGELFF. CDR3 nucleotide sequence: TGTGCCAGCAGCTTAAGCCAGGGCAGCACCGGGGAGCTGTTTTTT.

This clonotype was observed many times. The chain joins TRBV10-3 to TRBJ2-7, with 8 bases that match TRBD2. This CDR3 has 13 amino acids. The germline CDR1 and CDR2 sequences are ENHRY and SYGVKD. With 10 bases clipped from V and 3 bases from J, the junction kept 8 bases outside the gene matches. The CDR3 nucleotides read TGTGCCACCGCGGGGGGATCAGGCTACGAGCAGTACTTC. This encodes CATAGGSGYEQYF.

This clonotype was recorded at least ten times. CDR3 DNA sequence: TGTGCCAGCAGCCTACGAGGGAGGAGGGAAGAGACCCAGTACTTC. This gives the protein CASSLRGRREETQYF. This chain links TRBV7-2 with TRBJ2-5, with D possibly being TRBD2 (6 bases). The CDR3 loop spans 15 amino acids. The V gene lost 5 bases and the J gene lost 3 bases, with 16 bases spanning the gap. From germline, CDR1 is SGHTA and CDR2 FQGNSA.

V usage is TRBV4-1 and J usage is TRBJ1-1; the match to TRBD1 covers 8 bases. Germline-derived CDR1 and CDR2 are MGHRA and YSYEKL. V lost 2 bases to trimming and J lost 3 bases; unmatched junction nucleotides: 14. The CDR3 totals 18 residues. CDR3 in amino acids: CASSQHPGQASRDTEAFF. In DNA form, the CDR3 reads TGCGCCAGCAGCCAACATCCGGGACAGGCGAGTAGGGACACTGAAGCTTTCTTT.

Ten or more counts support this clonotype. The chain joins TRBV7-8 to TRBJ1-6; no definite D call. V lost 1 base to trimming and J lost 7 bases, with 11 bases between them. CDR1 is SGHVS, CDR2 FQNEAQ, per germline. The CDR3 is 15 amino acids. In nucleotides, the CDR3 is TGTGCCAGCAGCTTAGTGGCAGGTCGAAATTCACCCCTCCACTTT. Protein sequence: CASSLVAGRNSPLHF.

This clonotype was picked up a small number of times. CDR3 in DNA: TGCGCCAGCAGCTTGGGCCTAGCGGGGTCAGATACGCAGTATTTT. Amino acids: CASSLGLAGSDTQYF. The chain employs TRBV5-1 and TRBJ2-3; TRBD2 aligns across 9 bases. Germline values: CDR1 SGHRS, CDR2 YFSETQ. With 0 bases clipped from V and 4 bases from J, the junction kept 3 bases outside the gene matches. The CDR3 has 15 amino acids. The variable domain in full, completed from reference TRBV5-1 and TRBJ2-3, reads KAGVTQTPRYLIKTRGQQVTLSCSPISGHRSVSWYQQTPGQGLQFLFEYFSETQRNKGNFPGRFSGRQFSNSRSEMNVSTLELGDSALYLCASSLGLAGSDTQYFGPGTRLTVL.

In this sample, this clonotype turned up many times. The chain couples TRBV19 to TRBJ1-5; 8 bases map to TRBD1. Germline V gene sequence: CDR1 LNHDA, CDR2 SQIVND (reference sequence). The V segment lost 6 bases and the J segment 9 bases; nucleotides outside the gene matches: 10. The CDR3 contains 14 residues. The CDR3 DNA is TGTGCCAGTAGAGAGGGACAGGACATTGGGCCCCAGCATTTT. Translated, it gives CASREGQDIGPQHF. The complete variable domain, with remaining parts taken from reference TRBV19 and TRBJ1-5, reads DGGITQSPKYLFRKEGQNVTLSCEQNLNHDAMYWYRQDPGQGLRLIYYSQIVNDFQKGDIAEGYSVSREKKESFPLTVTSAQKNPTAFYLCASREGQDIGPQHFGDGTRLSIL.